This T cell receptor beta chain is drawn from a study of blood T cell repertoires in COVID-19. This CDR3 has 17 amino acids. CDR1 is KGHSH, CDR2 LQKENI, per germline. J lost 4 bases, V lost 3 bases, and 13 bases had no gene match. Patients at the Seattle site were enrolled during active infection and followed longitudinally. Data came from immunoSEQ multiplex PCR; TCRdb stores just in-frame clones and leaves some out. This sample has 150,000 to 200,000 clones; roughly 87% occur once, and the top ten carry under 10%. This chain uses TRBV18 with TRBJ2-7; 9 bases agree with TRBD2. Sequenced: peripheral blood. The receptor comes from a woman in her 70s with COVID-19, enrolled during active disease. CDR3 DNA: TGTGCCAGCTCACCCGCCCCCTCCGGGACTAGCTTATACGAGCAGTACTTC. Translating it yields CASSPAPSGTSLYEQYF.